The sequence of this T cell receptor beta chain was determined in a study of blood T cell repertoires in COVID-19. The CDR3 spans 16 residues. Germline trimming cut 3 bases from V and 4 bases from J; bases unmatched to any gene: 7. Per the germline V gene, CDR1 is LNHDA and CDR2 is SQIVND (reference sequence). In the original processing: Amplification of reference gene primers provided the estimated nucleated cell counts. Repertoires were generated with immunoSEQ multiplex PCR, while TCRdb's copy carries only in-frame clones and drops some. That table furnishes V, J and clone size, whereas the DNA furnished D and trimming. The sample gives under 35,000 clones, approximately 88% of which show up once; 5% to 6.5% is in the top ten.

The clonotype comes from a human donor in a cohort sampled during active COVID-19. The sample consisted of peripheral blood. This chain joins TRBV19 and TRBJ2-5; 11 bases agree with TRBD2. CDR3 region: CASSIGSGGAAETQYF. DNA for the CDR3: TGTGCCAGTAGTATTGGTAGCGGGGGGGCGGCAGAGACCCAGTACTTC.